Listed here are 25 T cell receptor beta chains from one sample, sequenced in a study of T cell responses to AZD1222 COVID-19 vaccine. Repertoires were generated with immunoSEQ multiplex PCR, while TCRdb's copy carries only in-frame clones and drops some. This sample has 100,000 or so clones, with approximately 90% found just once. Sequenced here: peripheral blood, sampled on day 0 of AZD1222 vaccination. Every receptor here comes from an adult in good health.

V gene TRBV28 combines with J gene TRBJ1-5; D gene ambiguous. With 6 bases removed from V and 5 bases from J, the gap between germline ends came to 14 bases. CDR3 length: 14 residues. Germline V lookup: CDR1 MDHEN, CDR2 SYDVKM. CDR3 region: CASSPDRTDQPQHF. CDR3 in DNA: TGTGCCAGCAGCCCTGACCGCACCGATCAGCCCCAGCATTTT.

The V and J genes are TRBV28 and TRBJ1-2; 8 nucleotides match TRBD1. The CDR3 runs to 14 residues. Germline V gene lookup returns CDR1 MDHEN and CDR2 SYDVKM. J gave up 6 bases and V 5 bases, and 8 bases lay outside the gene matches. CDR3 sequence: CASSTDRGRNGYTF. As DNA, the CDR3 is TGTGCCAGCAGTACCGACAGGGGACGGAATGGCTACACCTTC.

This sequence joins TRBV7-9 and TRBJ1-1; tentative D call: TRBD1 (5 bases). Germline V gives CDR1 SEHNR, CDR2 FQNEAQ (reference sequence). This CDR3 is 12 amino acids long. V lost 5 bases and J lost 10, with 14 bases in between. CDR3 region: CASSPGLIGAFF. The DNA of the CDR3 is TGTGCCAGCAGCCCAGGGTTAATTGGAGCTTTCTTT.

The chain is built from TRBV28 and TRBJ2-7, with D unclear. The CDR3 is 13 amino acids. V lost 3 bases and J 5 bases, leaving 11 bases between the germline ends. The germline gives CDR1 MDHEN, CDR2 SYDVKM. The CDR3 bases are TGTGCCAGCAGTTTGCGATCCTGGGACGAGCAGTACTTC. Its translation: CASSLRSWDEQYF.

This chain connects TRBV6-5 to TRBJ1-1; TRBD1 aligns across 8 bases. This CDR3 comprises 14 residues. Losses at the gene ends were 11 bases for V and 10 bases for J; bases not matched to a gene: 18. From germline, CDR1 is MNHEY and CDR2 SVGAGI. CDR3 coding DNA: TGTGCCGGGGGACAGGAGCTAGATGAACACTCAGCTTTCTTT. It translates to CAGGQELDEHSAFF.

The chain combines TRBV6-5 with TRBJ1-4; D might be TRBD1 (6 bases). V was clipped by 2 bases and J by 1 base, with 8 bases between them. The CDR3 spans 15 residues. Germline CDR1 is MNHEY and CDR2 is SVGAGI. DNA for the CDR3: TGTGCCAGCAGTTACGAACAGGGAACTAATGAAAAACTGTTTTTT. Translation gives CASSYEQGTNEKLFF.

This chain uses TRBV5-5 with TRBJ1-5; no firm D call. CDR3 length equals 15 residues. V lost 5 bases and J 0 bases, leaving 12 bases between the germline ends. Germline V gives CDR1 SGHKS, CDR2 YYEKEE (reference sequence). In DNA, the CDR3 is TGTGCCAGCAGACCCTGGACGGTTAGCAATCAGCCCCAGCATTTT. It encodes CASRPWTVSNQPQHF.

The J gene is TRBJ2-3, the V gene TRBV19; 7 bases match TRBD2. The CDR3 has 15 residues. Germline assignment: CDR1 LNHDA and CDR2 SQIVND (reference sequence). The junction had 9 bases not matched to a gene; V was cut back by 5 bases and J by 4 bases. In DNA form, the CDR3 reads TGTGCCAGTAGTCGGTCTAGCGGTCGGGCAGATACGCAGTATTTT. Its protein is CASSRSSGRADTQYF. The entire variable domain, with the rest obtained from reference TRBV19 and TRBJ2-3, is as follows: DGGITQSPKYLFRKEGQNVTLSCEQNLNHDAMYWYRQDPGQGLRLIYYSQIVNDFQKGDIAEGYSVSREKKESFPLTVTSAQKNPTAFYLCASSRSSGRADTQYFGPGTRLTVL.

The V gene is TRBV15, the J gene TRBJ2-3, with D perhaps matching TRBD2 (5 bases). The CDR3 sequence is 16 residues long. V dropped 5 bases and J dropped 0 bases, with 15 bases sitting between them. Germline loops: CDR1 LNHNV, CDR2 YYDKDF (reference sequence). CDR3: CATSRDVRGSTDTQYF. The CDR3 region has the DNA TGTGCCACCAGCCGCGACGTCCGGGGTAGCACAGATACGCAGTATTTT.

The CDR3 is CASSPSGGAVNEQFF. CDR3 in DNA: TGCGCCAGCAGCCCGAGCGGGGGGGCTGTAAATGAGCAGTTCTTC. The chain recombines TRBV5-1 with TRBJ2-1; 10 bases map to TRBD2. Germline CDR1 SGHRS, CDR2 YFSETQ. J gave up 7 bases and V 4 bases, and 8 bases lay outside the gene matches. This CDR3 contains 15 residues.

The DNA of the CDR3 is TGTGCCAGTAGTATTAGGGGTCAGCCCCAGCATTTT. This encodes CASSIRGQPQHF. The rearrangement joins TRBV19 to TRBJ1-5; tentatively, D is TRBD1 (5 bases). Germline V gene lookup returns CDR1 LNHDA and CDR2 SQIVND (reference sequence). This CDR3 has 12 residues. The V end lost 3 bases, the J end lost 6 bases, and 6 bases lay between the germline ends.

This chain connects TRBV30 to TRBJ2-5, with D perhaps being TRBD1 or TRBD2 (5 bases each). CDR1 and CDR2 (germline): GTSNPN, SVGIG (reference sequence). V was pared by 5 bases and J by 4 bases, with 14 bases between. This CDR3 comprises 13 residues. The CDR3 protein is CAWGPGSTETQYF. In DNA, the CDR3 is TGTGCCTGGGGTCCAGGGAGTACAGAGACCCAGTACTTC.

The chain recombines TRBV4-2 with TRBJ1-2; D remains unclear. The CDR3 length is 16 residues. The V end was cut by 1 base, the J end by 4 bases, with 16 bases between. Looked up from germline, CDR1 is LGHNA and CDR2 is YNFKEQ. In nucleotides, the CDR3 is TGTGCCAGCAGCCAAGCCCTTAAAAGGGAGAGCTATGGCTACACCTTC. It translates to CASSQALKRESYGYTF.

The gene calls are TRBV12-3 or TRBV12-4 and TRBJ1-5; maybe TRBD1 (5 bases). The CDR3 has 12 amino acids. Trimming removed 8 bases from V and 8 bases from J, with 13 bases in between. The DNA for the CDR3 is TGTGCCAGCGCAGGGTTCGAGGAGCCCCAGCATTTT. This encodes CASAGFEEPQHF.

This clone was counted only a few times. The chain has TRBV6-5 and TRBJ2-2; D is unresolved. The CDR3 consists of 14 residues. CDR1 and CDR2 from the germline V gene are MNHEY and SVGAGI. V lost 11 bases and J 2 bases, leaving 15 bases between the germline ends. The CDR3 is CAHRRRPNTGELFF. The CDR3 bases are TGTGCCCACCGTAGGCGTCCCAACACCGGGGAGCTGTTTTTT.

This chain links TRBV5-4 with TRBJ1-1, with 7 nucleotides matching TRBD1. CDR1 is SGHNT, CDR2 YYREEE, per germline (reference sequence). The CDR3 runs to 14 residues. J was trimmed by 5 bases and V by 3 bases; bases with no gene match: 7. CDR3 sequence (DNA): TGTGCCAGCAGCTGGACAGGAGGTGCTACTGAAGCTTTCTTT. Translation: CASSWTGGATEAFF.

V is TRBV7-2 and J is TRBJ1-4, with D hard to call. The CDR3 is 13 residues long. V shed 5 bases and J shed 6 bases, with 10 bases lying between them. Germline V gene sequence: CDR1 SGHTA, CDR2 FQGNSA. The CDR3 nucleotides read TGTGCCAGCAGCCCCTCCACCGATGAAAAACTGTTTTTT. Translating it yields CASSPSTDEKLFF. Based on the CDR3 plus reference TRBV7-2 and TRBJ1-4, the full variable domain is GAGVSQSPSNKVTEKGKDVELRCDPISGHTALYWYRQSLGQGLEFLIYFQGNSAPDKSGLPSDRFSAERTGGSVSTLTIQRTQQEDSAVYLCASSPSTDEKLFFGSGTQLSVL.

V and J are TRBV11-3 and TRBJ2-3; possibly TRBD1 for D (6 bases). This CDR3 region has 15 residues. V was clipped by 4 bases and J by 2 bases, with 13 bases between them. Germline V gene data show CDR1 as SGHNT and CDR2 as YENEEA. The CDR3 DNA reads TGTGCCAGCAGCTCAAGGACAGATCCCACAGATACGCAGTATTTT. Its translation is CASSSRTDPTDTQYF.

J is TRBJ1-2 and V is TRBV5-1; no definite D call. This CDR3 contains 14 residues. Germline V CDR1 and CDR2: SGHRS, YFSETQ. With 5 bases removed from V and 7 bases from J, the gap between germline ends came to 18 bases. CDR3 in amino acids: CASSSTHPGSGYTF. The CDR3, as DNA: TGCGCCAGCAGTTCCACACATCCCGGGAGTGGCTACACCTTC.

By share, this clone ranks as medium-sized. J is TRBJ1-2 and V is TRBV4-1; D remains ambiguous. The CDR3 covers 11 residues. V was cut by 1 base and J by 7 bases, with 4 bases left in between. Germline CDR1 is MGHRA and CDR2 is YSYEKL. The CDR3 sequence: CASSQGGGYTF. The CDR3 DNA is TGCGCCAGCAGCCAAGGGGGTGGCTACACCTTC.

The CDR3 region is CASSLAPGQPQHF. CDR3 bases: TGTGCCAGCAGCTTGGCTCCGGGTCAGCCCCAGCATTTT. This chain links TRBV5-8 with TRBJ1-5; no clear D. The length of the CDR3 is 13 residues. Germline V gene lookup returns CDR1 SGHTS and CDR2 YDEGEE. Trimming removed 0 bases at V and 6 bases at J, with 7 bases between.

This chain joins TRBV2 and TRBJ1-1; TRBD1 agrees at 10 bases. CDR1 SNHLY and CDR2 FYNNEI come from the germline V gene. Unmatched junction bases numbered 7, after V lost 2 bases and J lost 10 bases. The CDR3 runs to 14 residues. CDR3 region: CASSESSRTGGAFF. For the CDR3, the DNA is TGTGCCAGCAGTGAATCGAGCCGGACAGGGGGAGCTTTCTTT. Supplemented by reference TRBV2 and TRBJ1-1, the full variable domain reads EPEVTQTPSHQVTQMGQEVILRCVPISNHLYFYWYRQILGQKVEFLVSFYNNEISEKSEIFDDQFSVERPDGSNFTLKIRSTKLEDSAMYFCASSESSRTGGAFFGQGTRLTVV.

The chain has TRBV6-6 and TRBJ2-5; TRBD2 might be the D (7 bases). Germline V CDR1 and CDR2: MNHNY, SVGAGI (reference sequence). The CDR3 has 16 residues. The ends were cut back, 2 bases at V and 1 base at J, with 14 bases in the middle. CDR3 in DNA: TGTGCCAGCAGTTACGGGGGGGCCAAAGCCCAAGAGACCCAGTACTTC. It is translated as CASSYGGAKAQETQYF.

This clone was detected once. The chain has TRBV7-9 and TRBJ2-5; TRBD2 matches at 12 bases. The J segment lost 4 bases and the V segment lost 5 bases, leaving 8 bases of the junction unmatched. This CDR3 region has 16 residues. The germline gives CDR1 SEHNR, CDR2 FQNEAQ (reference sequence). The CDR3 DNA reads as TGTGCCAGCAGCCTGACTAGCGGGGGCCCTGGAGAGACCCAGTACTTC. Residues: CASSLTSGGPGETQYF.

This chain's CDR3 is CASGGQSYEQYF. In DNA form, the CDR3 reads TGTGCCAGCGGTGGACAGTCATACGAGCAGTACTTC. J is TRBJ2-7 and V is TRBV28; D perhaps matches TRBD1 (6 bases). The CDR3 sequence is 12 residues long. The V end lost 8 bases, the J end lost 4 bases, and 12 bases lay between the germline ends. CDR1 is MDHEN, CDR2 SYDVKM, per germline.